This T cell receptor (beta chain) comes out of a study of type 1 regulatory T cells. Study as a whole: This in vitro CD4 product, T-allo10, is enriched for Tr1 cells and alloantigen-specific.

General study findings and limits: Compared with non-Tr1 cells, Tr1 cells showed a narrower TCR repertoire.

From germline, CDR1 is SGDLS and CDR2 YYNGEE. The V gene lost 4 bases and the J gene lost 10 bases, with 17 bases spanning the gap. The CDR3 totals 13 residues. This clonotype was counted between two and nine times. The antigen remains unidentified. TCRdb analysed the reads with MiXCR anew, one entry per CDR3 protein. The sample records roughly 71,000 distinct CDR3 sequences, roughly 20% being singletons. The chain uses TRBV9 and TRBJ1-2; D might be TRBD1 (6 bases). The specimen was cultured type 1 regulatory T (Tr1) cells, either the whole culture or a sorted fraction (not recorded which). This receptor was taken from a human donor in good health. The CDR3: CASSTRQAGVYTF. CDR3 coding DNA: TGTGCCAGCAGCACCCGACAGGCGGGTGTCTACACCTTC.